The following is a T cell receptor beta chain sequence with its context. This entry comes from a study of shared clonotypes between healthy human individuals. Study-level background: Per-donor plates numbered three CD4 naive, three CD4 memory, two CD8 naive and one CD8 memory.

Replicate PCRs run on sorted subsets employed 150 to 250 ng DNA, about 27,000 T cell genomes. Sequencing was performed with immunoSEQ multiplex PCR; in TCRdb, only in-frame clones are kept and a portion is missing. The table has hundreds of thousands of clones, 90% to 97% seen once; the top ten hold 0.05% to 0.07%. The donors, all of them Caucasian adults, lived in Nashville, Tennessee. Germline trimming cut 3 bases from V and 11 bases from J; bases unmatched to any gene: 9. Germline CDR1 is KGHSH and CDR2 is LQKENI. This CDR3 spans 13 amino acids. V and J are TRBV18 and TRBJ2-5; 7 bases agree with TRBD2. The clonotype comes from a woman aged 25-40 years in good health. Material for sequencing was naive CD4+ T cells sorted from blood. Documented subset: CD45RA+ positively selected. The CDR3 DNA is TGTGCCAGCTCACCGGGCGGGAGTGGGGAGCAGTACTTC. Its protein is CASSPGGSGEQYF.